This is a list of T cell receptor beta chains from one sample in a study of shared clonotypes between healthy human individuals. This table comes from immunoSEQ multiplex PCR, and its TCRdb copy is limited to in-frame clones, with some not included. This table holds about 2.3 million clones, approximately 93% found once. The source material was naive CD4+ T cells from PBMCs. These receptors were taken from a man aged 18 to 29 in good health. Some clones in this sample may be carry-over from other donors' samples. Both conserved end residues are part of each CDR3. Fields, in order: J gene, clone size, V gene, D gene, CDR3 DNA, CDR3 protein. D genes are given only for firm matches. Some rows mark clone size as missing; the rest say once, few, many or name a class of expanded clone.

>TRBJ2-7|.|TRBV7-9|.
TGTGCCAGCAGCTTACTTCCAGGGAGCTCCTACGAGCAGTACTTC
CASSLLPGSSYEQYF
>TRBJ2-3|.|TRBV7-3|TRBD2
TGTGCCAGCAGCTTGGGACTAGCGGGTCTCACAGATACGCAGTATTTT
CASSLGLAGLTDTQYF
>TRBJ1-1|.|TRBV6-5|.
TGTGCCAGCAGCCCAGCAAGAGGTGGGCAGACTGAAGCTTTCTTT
CASSPARGGQTEAFF
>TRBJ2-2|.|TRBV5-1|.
TGCGCCAGCAGCTCAATATCGAACACCGGGGAGCTGTTTTTT
CASSSISNTGELFF
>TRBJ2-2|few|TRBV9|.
TGTGCCAGCAGCGTAGAGGATGGGGAGCTGTTTTTT
CASSVEDGELFF
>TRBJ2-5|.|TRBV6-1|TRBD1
TGTGCCAGCAGTAAGACAGGGTACCAAGAGACCCAGTACTTC
CASSKTGYQETQYF
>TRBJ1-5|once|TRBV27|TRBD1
TGTGCCAGCAGTTTGGGCAGGGGGTTGGAAAATCAGCCCCAGCATTTT
CASSLGRGLENQPQHF
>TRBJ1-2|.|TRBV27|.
TGTGCCAGCAGTTCCCAGTATGGCTATGGCTACACCTTC
CASSSQYGYGYTF
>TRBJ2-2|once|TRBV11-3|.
TGTGCCAGCAGCTCCCCCCGGTTGACCGGGGAGCTGTTTTTT
CASSSPRLTGELFF
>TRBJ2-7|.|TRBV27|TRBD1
TGTGCCAGTCGGGACAGGGCCTACGAGCAGTACTTC
CASRDRAYEQYF
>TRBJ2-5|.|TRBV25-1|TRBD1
TGTGCCAGCAGTGAGGGACAGATCCAAGAGACCCAGTACTTC
CASSEGQIQETQYF
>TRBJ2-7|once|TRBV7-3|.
TGTGCCAGCAGCTTGGGAAGAGACTCCTACGAGCAGTACTTC
CASSLGRDSYEQYF
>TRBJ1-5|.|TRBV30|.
TGTGCCTGGAGTATCGACAGCAATCAGCCCCAGCATTTT
CAWSIDSNQPQHF
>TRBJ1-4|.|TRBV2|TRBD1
TGTGCCAGCAGATCGGACAGGGCCGATGAAAAACTGTTTTTT
CASRSDRADEKLFF
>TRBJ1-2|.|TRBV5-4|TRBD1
TGTGCCAGCAGCTTGGCCAGGGGGTCTGGCTACACCTTC
CASSLARGSGYTF
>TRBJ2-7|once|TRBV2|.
TGTGCCAGCAGCTTTGCCCTTGGCGCGGCCCCCTACGAGCAGTACTTC
CASSFALGAAPYEQYF
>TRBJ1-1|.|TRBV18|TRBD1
TGTGCCAGCTCGATCCAGACAGGGGGGTATTCGACTGAAGCTTTCTTT
CASSIQTGGYSTEAFF
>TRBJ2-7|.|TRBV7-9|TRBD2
TGTGCCAGCAGTCCCTCGGGGGGGGACGAGCAGTACTTC
CASSPSGGDEQYF
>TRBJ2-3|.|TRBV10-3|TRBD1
TGTGCCATCAGGGAAGGACAGGAAGCTACAGATACGCAGTATTTT
CAIREGQEATDTQYF
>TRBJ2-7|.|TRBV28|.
TGTGCCAGCACTACGGGGAGAAACTCCTACGAGCAGTACTTC
CASTTGRNSYEQYF
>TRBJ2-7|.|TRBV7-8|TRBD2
TGTGCCAGCAGCCTGCAACGGGCGGGAGGCCGCCTGGAACAGTACTTC
CASSLQRAGGRLEQYF
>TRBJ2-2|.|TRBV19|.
TGTGCCAGTAGTAGTACAGGGAACACCGGGGAGCTGTTTTTT
CASSSTGNTGELFF
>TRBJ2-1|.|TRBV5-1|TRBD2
TGCGCCAGCAGCAGGGGACTAGCAGAATCCTACAATGAGCAGTTCTTC
CASSRGLAESYNEQFF
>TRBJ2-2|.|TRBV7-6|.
TGTGCCAGCAGCAACCCAGTCAGGCGGAGCGGGGAGCTGTTTTTT
CASSNPVRRSGELFF
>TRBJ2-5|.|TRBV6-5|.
TGTGCCAGCAGTTACTCGCGGTTTACGGGGGCCCAGTACTTC
CASSYSRFTGAQYF
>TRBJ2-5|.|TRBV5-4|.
TGTGCCAGCAGCTTGGACGGGGGCTCCCAAGAGACCCAGTACTTC
CASSLDGGSQETQYF
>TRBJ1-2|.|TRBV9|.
TGTGCCAGCAGCGTAGCGGACAGCAGCTATGGCTACACCTTC
CASSVADSSYGYTF
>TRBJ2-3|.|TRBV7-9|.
TGTGCCAGCAGCTTCGGACAGTGGCTAACAGATACGCAGTATTTT
CASSFGQWLTDTQYF
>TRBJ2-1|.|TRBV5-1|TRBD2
TGCGCCAGCAGCGTATTCCTAGCGGGAGATGGTGAGCAGTTCTTC
CASSVFLAGDGEQFF
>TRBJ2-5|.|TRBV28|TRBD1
TGTGCCAGCAGTACGACAGGGGGAGGAAGGGAGACCCAGTACTTC
CASSTTGGGRETQYF
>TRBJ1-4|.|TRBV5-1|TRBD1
TGCGCCAGCAGCTTGGTTGGGACAGAAAATGAAAAACTGTTTTTT
CASSLVGTENEKLFF
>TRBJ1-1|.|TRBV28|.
TGTGCCAGCAGTTTAATGCGGTCCGAAGCTTTCTTT
CASSLMRSEAFF
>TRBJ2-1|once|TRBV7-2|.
TGTGCCAGCAGCTTCTCGTCCGATGAGCAGTTCTTC
CASSFSSDEQFF
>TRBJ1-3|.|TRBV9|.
TGTGCCAGCAGCGTAGGGTCAGGGGAGGGCTCTGGAAACACCATATATTTT
CASSVGSGEGSGNTIYF
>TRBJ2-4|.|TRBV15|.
TGTGCCACCAGCAGAGGGGGATTAAACATTCAGTACTTC
CATSRGGLNIQYF
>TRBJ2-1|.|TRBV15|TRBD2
TGTGCCACCAGCAGAGCCCTAGCGGCCCTCTACAATGAGCAGTTCTTC
CATSRALAALYNEQFF
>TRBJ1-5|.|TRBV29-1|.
TGCAGCGTTCGGGGGGGAAGCAATCAGCCCCAGCATTTT
CSVRGGSNQPQHF
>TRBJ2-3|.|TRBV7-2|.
TGTGCCAGCAGCTTATTCTCAGGGCCCGCCGGGGCGCAGTATTTT
CASSLFSGPAGAQYF
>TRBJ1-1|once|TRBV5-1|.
TGCGCCAGCAGCTTGGCTATTTCGGGGACTAGCACTGAAGCTTTCTTT
CASSLAISGTSTEAFF